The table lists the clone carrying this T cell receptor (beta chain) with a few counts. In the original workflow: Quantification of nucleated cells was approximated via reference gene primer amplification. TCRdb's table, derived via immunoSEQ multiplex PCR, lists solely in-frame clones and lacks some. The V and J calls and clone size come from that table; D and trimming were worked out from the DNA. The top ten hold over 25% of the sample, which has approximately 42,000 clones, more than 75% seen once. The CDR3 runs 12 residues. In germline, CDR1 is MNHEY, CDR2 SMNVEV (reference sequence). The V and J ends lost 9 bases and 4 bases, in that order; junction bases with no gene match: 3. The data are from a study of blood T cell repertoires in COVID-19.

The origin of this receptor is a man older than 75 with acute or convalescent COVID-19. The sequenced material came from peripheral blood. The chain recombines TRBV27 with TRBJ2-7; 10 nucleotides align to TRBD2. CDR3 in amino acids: CASRTSGYEQYF. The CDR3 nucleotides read TGTGCCAGTCGGACTAGCGGTTACGAGCAGTACTTC.